Given below is one T cell receptor (beta chain) in context. Its matching antigen is unknown. This record belongs to a study of T cell responses to AZD1222 COVID-19 vaccine. The CDR3 is 15 amino acids. Looked up from germline, CDR1 is SGHTA and CDR2 is FQGNSA. The V end lost 0 bases, the J end lost 4 bases, and 12 bases lay between the germline ends. Libraries were prepared by immunoSEQ multiplex PCR; TCRdb keeps only in-frame clonotypes and omits some of them. The sample has under 100,000 clones; 90% are singletons. The study's findings and limits: Spike-specific TCRs gained breadth and depth after people received two AZD1222 doses. Vaccine-associated CD4 TCRs spanned spike, dominant at 160-218 and 743-854.

The chain has TRBV7-2 and TRBJ1-2, with a tentative D call TRBD1 (6 bases). The sample in question was peripheral blood, obtained on day 0 of AZD1222 vaccination. The clonotype comes from an adult in good health. The CDR3 here is CASSLAQGSLYGYTF. The DNA for the CDR3 is TGTGCCAGCAGCTTAGCCCAGGGGTCCCTCTATGGCTACACCTTC. Drawing the rest from reference TRBV7-2 and TRBJ1-2, the complete variable domain is GAGVSQSPSNKVTEKGKDVELRCDPISGHTALYWYRQSLGQGLEFLIYFQGNSAPDKSGLPSDRFSAERTGGSVSTLTIQRTQQEDSAVYLCASSLAQGSLYGYTFGSGTRLTVV.